This T cell receptor (beta chain) was captured by sequencing in a study of human T cells and chemical hapten exposure. Study background: TCR yields per sample varied mostly from small pooled library volume differences.

Sample time point: pre-sensitization, week 0. Described treatment: therapeutic diphenylcyclopropenone sensitization with weekly scalp DPC. Each patch-test visit's blood sample preceded patch application. Suited to DPC and affected by alopecia, the donors ranged from 18 to 70 years old. The CDR3 runs to 14 residues. Looked up from germline, CDR1 is DFQATT and CDR2 is SNEGSKA (reference sequence). V gave up 6 bases and J gave up 9 bases, with 18 bases separating them. TCRdb re-derived calls from the RACE reads in MiXCR, one entry per CDR3 protein. Of about 74,000 distinct CDR3 sequences in the sample, roughly 15% are singletons; the top ten hold 4% to 6%. This clonotype has at least ten counts.

The sample consisted of whole blood, taken in connection with sensitization to the hapten diphenylcyclopropenone (DPC). The chain joins TRBV20-1 to TRBJ1-6; D gene unclear. The TCR sequence derives from a woman aged 45-65 years with alopecia areata. Some clones in this sample may be carry-over from other donors' samples. Written as DNA, the CDR3 is TGCAGTGCGACCACGGCAGGTCCTAGTTCACCCCTCCACTTT. It codes for CSATTAGPSSPLHF.